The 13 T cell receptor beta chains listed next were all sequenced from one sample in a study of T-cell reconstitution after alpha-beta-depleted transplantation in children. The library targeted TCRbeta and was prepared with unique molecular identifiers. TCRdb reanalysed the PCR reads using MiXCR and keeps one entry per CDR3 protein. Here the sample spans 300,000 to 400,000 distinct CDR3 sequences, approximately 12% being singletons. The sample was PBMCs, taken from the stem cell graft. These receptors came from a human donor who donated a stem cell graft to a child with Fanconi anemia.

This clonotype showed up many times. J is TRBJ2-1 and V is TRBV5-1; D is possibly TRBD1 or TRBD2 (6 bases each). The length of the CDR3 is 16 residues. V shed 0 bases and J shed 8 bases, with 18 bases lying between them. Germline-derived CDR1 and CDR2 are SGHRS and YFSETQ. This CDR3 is CASSLARGGEGDEQFF. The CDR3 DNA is TGCGCCAGCAGCTTGGCCAGGGGAGGTGAAGGCGATGAGCAGTTCTTC.

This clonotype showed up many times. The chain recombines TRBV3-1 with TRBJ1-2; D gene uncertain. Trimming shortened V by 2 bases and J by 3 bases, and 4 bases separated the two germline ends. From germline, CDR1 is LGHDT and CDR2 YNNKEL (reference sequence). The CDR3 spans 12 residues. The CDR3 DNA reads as TGTGCCAGCAGCCAATACTACTATGGCTACACCTTC. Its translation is CASSQYYYGYTF.

The CDR3 DNA follows: TGCAGCGTAACTAGGGACCAAGAGACCCAGTACTTC. Protein sequence: CSVTRDQETQYF. The chain has TRBV29-1 and TRBJ2-5; weak D call: TRBD2 (5 bases). V lost 6 bases and J 0 bases, leaving 8 bases between the germline ends. Germline V gene data show CDR1 as SQVTM and CDR2 as ANQGSEA. This CDR3 has 12 amino acids.

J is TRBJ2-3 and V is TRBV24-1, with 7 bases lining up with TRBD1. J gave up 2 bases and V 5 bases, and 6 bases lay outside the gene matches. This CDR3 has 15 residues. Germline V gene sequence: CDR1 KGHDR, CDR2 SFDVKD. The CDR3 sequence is CATSGGQRNTDTQYF. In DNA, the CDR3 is TGTGCCACCAGTGGGGGACAGAGGAACACAGATACGCAGTATTTT.

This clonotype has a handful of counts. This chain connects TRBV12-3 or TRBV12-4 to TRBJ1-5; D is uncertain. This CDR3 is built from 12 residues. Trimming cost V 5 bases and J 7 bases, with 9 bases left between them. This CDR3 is CASSVWGQPQHF. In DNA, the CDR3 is TGTGCCAGCAGTGTTTGGGGACAGCCCCAGCATTTT.

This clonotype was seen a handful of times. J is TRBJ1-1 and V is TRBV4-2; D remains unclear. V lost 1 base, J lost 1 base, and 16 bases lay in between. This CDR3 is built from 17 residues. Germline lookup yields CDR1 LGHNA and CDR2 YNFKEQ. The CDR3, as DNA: TGTGCCAGCAGCCAAGTACAACATCTCGAAGGGAACACTGAAGCTTTCTTT. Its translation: CASSQVQHLEGNTEAFF.

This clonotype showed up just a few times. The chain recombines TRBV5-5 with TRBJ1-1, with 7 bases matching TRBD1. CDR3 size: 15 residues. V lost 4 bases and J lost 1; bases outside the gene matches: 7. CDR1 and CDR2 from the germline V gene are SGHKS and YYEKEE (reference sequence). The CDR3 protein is CASSARDSANTEAFF. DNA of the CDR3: TGTGCCAGCAGCGCCCGGGACAGCGCGAACACTGAAGCTTTCTTT.

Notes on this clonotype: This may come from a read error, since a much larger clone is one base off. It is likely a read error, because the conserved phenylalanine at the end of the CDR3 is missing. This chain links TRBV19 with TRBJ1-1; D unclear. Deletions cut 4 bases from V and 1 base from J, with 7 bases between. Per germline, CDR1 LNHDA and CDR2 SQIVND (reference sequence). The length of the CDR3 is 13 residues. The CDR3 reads CASSTNRNTEAFY. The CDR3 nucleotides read TGTGCCAGTAGTACCAACAGGAACACTGAAGCTTTCTAT.

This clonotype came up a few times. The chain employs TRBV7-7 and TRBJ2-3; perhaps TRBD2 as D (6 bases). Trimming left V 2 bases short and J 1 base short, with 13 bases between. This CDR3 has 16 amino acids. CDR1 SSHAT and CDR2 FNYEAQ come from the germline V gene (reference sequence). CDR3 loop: CASSLYFGGGTDTQYF. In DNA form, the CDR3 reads TGTGCCAGCAGCTTATATTTCGGGGGAGGCACAGATACGCAGTATTTT.

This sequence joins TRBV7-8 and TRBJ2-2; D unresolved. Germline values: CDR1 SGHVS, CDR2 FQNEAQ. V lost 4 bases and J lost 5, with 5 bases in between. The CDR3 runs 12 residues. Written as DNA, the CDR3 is TGTGCCAGCAGCTATGAGACCGGGGAGCTGTTTTTT. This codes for CASSYETGELFF. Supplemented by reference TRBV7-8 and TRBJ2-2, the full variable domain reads GAGVSQSPRYKVAKRGQDVALRCDPISGHVSLFWYQQALGQGPEFLTYFQNEAQLDKSGLPSDRFFAERPEGSVSTLKIQRTQQEDSAVYLCASSYETGELFFGEGSRLTVL.

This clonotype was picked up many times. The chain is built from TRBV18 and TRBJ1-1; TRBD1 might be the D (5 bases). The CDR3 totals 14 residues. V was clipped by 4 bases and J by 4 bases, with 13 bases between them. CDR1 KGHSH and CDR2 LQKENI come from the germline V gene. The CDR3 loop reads CASSLRVVGTEAFF. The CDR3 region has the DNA TGTGCCAGCTCACTCAGGGTAGTAGGCACTGAAGCTTTCTTT. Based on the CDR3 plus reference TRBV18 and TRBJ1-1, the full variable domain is NAGVMQNPRHLVRRRGQEARLRCSPMKGHSHVYWYRQLPEEGLKFMVYLQKENIIDESGMPKERFSAEFPKEGPSILRIQQVVRGDSAAYFCASSLRVVGTEAFFGQGTRLTVV.

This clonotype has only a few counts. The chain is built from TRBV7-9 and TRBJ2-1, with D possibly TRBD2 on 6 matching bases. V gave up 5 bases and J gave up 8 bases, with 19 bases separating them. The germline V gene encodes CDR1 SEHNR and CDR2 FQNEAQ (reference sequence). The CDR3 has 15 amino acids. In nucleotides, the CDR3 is TGTGCCAGCAGCCGTGTCGGGGGTGGTAAGGATGAGCAGTTCTTC. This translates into CASSRVGGGKDEQFF.

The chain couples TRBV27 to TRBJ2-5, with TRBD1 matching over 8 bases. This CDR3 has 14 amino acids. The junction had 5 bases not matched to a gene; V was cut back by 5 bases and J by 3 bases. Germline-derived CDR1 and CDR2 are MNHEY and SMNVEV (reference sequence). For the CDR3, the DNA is TGTGCCAGCAGTCCCTGGACAGGGAAAGAGACCCAGTACTTC. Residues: CASSPWTGKETQYF.